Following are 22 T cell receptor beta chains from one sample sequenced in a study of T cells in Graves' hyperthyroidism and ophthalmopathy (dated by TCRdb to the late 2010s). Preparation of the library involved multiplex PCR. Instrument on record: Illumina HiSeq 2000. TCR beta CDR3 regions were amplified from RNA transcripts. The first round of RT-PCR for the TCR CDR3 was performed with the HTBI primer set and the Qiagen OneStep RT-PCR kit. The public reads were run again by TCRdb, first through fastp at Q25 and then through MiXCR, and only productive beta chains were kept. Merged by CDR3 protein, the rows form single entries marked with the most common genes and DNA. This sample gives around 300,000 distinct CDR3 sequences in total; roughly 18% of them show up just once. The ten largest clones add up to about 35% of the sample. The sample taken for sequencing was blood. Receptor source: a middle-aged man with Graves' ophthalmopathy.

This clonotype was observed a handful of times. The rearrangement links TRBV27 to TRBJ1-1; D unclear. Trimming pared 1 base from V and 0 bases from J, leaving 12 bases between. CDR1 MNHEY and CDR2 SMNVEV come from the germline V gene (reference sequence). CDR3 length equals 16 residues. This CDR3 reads CASSLYPRGMNTEAFF. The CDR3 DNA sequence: TGTGCCAGCAGTTTATATCCCCGGGGTATGAACACTGAAGCTTTCTTT.

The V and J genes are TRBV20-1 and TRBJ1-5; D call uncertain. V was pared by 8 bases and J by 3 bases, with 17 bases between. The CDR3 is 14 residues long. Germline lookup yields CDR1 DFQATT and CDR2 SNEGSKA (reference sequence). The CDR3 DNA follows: TGCAGTCCCGGGGTGAGAGTGAACAATCAGCCCCAGCATTTT. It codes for CSPGVRVNNQPQHF.

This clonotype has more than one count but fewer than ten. DNA of the CDR3: TGTGCCACCAGCAGAGACATATCGGGGGGTCAAGGCTACACCTTC. Translated, it gives CATSRDISGGQGYTF. The gene calls are TRBV15 and TRBJ1-2, with D maybe TRBD1 (5 bases). V was trimmed by 0 bases and J by 8 bases, leaving 16 bases between them. The CDR3 sequence is 15 residues long. CDR1 LNHNV and CDR2 YYDKDF come from the germline V gene (reference sequence). Full variable domain (outside the CDR3, taken from reference TRBV15 and TRBJ1-2): DAMVIQNPRYQVTQFGKPVTLSCSQTLNHNVMYWYQQKSSQAPKLLFHYYDKDFNNEADTPDNFQSRRPNTSFCFLDIRSPGLGDTAMYLCATSRDISGGQGYTFGSGTRLTVV.

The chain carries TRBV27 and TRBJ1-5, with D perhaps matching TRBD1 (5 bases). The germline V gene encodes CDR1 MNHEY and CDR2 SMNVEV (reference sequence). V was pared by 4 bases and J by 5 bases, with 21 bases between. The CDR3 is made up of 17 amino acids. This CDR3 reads CASSSIVGEGFDQPQHF. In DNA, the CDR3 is TGTGCCAGCAGTTCTATCGTAGGGGAAGGATTTGATCAGCCCCAGCATTTT.

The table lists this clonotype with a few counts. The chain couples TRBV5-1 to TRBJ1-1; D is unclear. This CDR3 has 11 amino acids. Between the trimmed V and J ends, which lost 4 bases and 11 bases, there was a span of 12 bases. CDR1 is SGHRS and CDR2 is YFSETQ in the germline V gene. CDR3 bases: TGCGCCAGCAGCGGAGGGCCCCGGGCTTTCTTT. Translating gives CASSGGPRAFF.

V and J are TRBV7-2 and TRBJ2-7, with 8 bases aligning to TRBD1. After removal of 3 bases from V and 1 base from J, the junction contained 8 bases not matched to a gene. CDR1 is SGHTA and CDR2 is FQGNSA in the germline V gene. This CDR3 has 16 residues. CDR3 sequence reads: CASSFRQGHISYEQYF. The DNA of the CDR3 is TGTGCCAGCAGCTTTAGACAGGGGCATATATCCTACGAGCAGTACTTC.

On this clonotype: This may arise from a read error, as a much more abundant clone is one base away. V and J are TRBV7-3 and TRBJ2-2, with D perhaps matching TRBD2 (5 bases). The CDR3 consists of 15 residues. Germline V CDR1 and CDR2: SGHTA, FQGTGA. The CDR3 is CASSLQRVNTGEPFF. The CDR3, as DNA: TGTGCCAGCAGCTTACAGAGGGTGAACACCGGGGAGCCGTTTTTT.

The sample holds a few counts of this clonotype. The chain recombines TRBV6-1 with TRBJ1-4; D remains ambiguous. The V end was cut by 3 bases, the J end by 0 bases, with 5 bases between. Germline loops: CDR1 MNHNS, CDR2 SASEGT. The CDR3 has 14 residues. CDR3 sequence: CASSEGSTNEKLFF. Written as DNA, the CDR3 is TGTGCCAGCAGTGAGGGGTCAACTAATGAAAAACTGTTTTTT.

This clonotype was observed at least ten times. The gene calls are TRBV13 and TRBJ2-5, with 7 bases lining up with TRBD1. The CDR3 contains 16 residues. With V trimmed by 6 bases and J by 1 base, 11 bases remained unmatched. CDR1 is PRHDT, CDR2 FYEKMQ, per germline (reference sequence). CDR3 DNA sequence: TGTGCCAGCAGTACAAGGGACAGAGGCTTCCAAGAGACCCAGTACTTC. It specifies CASSTRDRGFQETQYF. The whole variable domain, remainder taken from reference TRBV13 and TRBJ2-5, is AAGVIQSPRHLIKEKRETATLKCYPIPRHDTVYWYQQGPGQDPQFLISFYEKMQSDKGSIPDRFSAQQFSDYHSELNMSSLELGDSALYFCASSTRDRGFQETQYFGPGTRLLVL.

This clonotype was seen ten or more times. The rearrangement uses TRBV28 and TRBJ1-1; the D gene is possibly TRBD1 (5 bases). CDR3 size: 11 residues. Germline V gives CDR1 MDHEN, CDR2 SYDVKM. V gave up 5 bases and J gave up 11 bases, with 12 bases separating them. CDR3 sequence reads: CASSQGVLAFF. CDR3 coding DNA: TGTGCCAGCAGTCAGGGCGTGCTGGCTTTCTTT.

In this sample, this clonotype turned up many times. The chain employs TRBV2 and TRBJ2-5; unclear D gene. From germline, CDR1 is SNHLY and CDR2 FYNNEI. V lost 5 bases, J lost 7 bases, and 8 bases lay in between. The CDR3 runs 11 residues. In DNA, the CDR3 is TGTGCCAGCAGTCCGACGGGGACCCAGTACTTC. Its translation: CASSPTGTQYF.

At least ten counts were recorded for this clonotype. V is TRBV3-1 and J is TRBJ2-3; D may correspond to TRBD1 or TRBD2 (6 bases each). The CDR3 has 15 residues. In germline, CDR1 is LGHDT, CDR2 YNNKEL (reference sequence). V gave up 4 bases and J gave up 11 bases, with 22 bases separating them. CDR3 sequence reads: CASSPVGGLGEEQYF. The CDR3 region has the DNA TGTGCCAGCAGCCCTGTTGGGGGGCTTGGTGAGGAGCAGTATTTT.

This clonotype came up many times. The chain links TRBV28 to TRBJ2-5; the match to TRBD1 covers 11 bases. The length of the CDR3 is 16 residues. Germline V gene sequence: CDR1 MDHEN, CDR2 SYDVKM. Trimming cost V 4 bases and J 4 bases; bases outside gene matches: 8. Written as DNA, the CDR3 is TGTGCCAGCAGTTCCCCGGGACAGGGGGACGGAGAGACCCAGTACTTC. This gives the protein CASSSPGQGDGETQYF.

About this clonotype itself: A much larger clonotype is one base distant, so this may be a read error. CDR3 sequence: CASSQVRGTRSGYTF. The CDR3 region has the DNA TGTGCCAGCAGCCAAGTTCGAGGAACCCGATCCGGCTACACCTTC. V usage is TRBV3-1 and J usage is TRBJ1-2; D unresolved. There are 15 residues in the CDR3. CDR1 LGHDT and CDR2 YNNKEL come from the germline V gene (reference sequence). V was shortened by 1 base and J by 8 bases, with 17 bases between the two germline ends.

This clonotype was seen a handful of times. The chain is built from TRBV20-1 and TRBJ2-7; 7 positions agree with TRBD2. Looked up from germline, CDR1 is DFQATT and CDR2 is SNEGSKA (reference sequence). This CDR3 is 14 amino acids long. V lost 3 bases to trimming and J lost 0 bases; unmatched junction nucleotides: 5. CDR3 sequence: CSASHGGSSYEQYF. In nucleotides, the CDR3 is TGCAGTGCTAGCCACGGCGGGAGCTCCTACGAGCAGTACTTC.

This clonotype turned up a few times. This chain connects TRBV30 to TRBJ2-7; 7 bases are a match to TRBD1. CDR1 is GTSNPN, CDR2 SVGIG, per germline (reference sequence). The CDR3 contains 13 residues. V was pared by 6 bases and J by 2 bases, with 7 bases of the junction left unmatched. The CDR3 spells CACPTGNPYEQYF. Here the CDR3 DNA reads TGTGCCTGCCCGACAGGGAATCCCTACGAGCAGTACTTC.

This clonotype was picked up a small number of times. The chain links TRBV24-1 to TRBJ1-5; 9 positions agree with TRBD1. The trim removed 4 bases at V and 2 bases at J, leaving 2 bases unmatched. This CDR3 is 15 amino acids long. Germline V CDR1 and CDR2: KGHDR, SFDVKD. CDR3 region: CATSEGQGGNQPQHF. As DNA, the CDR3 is TGTGCCACCAGTGAGGGACAGGGTGGCAATCAGCCCCAGCATTTT.

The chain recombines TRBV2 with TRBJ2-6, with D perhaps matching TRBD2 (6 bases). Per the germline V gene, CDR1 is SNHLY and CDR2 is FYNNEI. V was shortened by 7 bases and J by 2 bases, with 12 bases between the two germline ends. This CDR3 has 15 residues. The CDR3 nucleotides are TGTGCCAGCAAGAATGCGGGGACTGGGGCCAACGTCCTGACTTTC. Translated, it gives CASKNAGTGANVLTF.

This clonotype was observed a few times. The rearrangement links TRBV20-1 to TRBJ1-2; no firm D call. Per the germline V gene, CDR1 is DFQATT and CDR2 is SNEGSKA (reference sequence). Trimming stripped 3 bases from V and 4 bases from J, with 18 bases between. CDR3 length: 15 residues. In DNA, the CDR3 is TGCAGTGCTAGTAAGAGACCCCTGGCGGGCTATGGCTACACCTTC. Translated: CSASKRPLAGYGYTF.

The CDR3 loop is CASSRELLPGEQYF. CDR3 bases: TGTGCCAGCAGCCGCGAACTCCTTCCGGGGGAGCAGTACTTC. This sequence joins TRBV6-1 and TRBJ2-7; a weak D match, TRBD2 (5 bases). There are 14 residues in the CDR3. CDR1 is MNHNS, CDR2 SASEGT, per germline. Trimming took 6 bases from V and 7 from J, leaving 19 bases between them.

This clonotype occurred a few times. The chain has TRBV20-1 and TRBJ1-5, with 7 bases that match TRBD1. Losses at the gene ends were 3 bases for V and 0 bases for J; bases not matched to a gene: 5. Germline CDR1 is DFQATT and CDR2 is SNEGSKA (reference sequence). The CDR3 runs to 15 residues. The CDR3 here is CSARKGASSNQPQHF. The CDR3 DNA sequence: TGCAGTGCTAGGAAGGGGGCTTCTAGCAATCAGCCCCAGCATTTT.

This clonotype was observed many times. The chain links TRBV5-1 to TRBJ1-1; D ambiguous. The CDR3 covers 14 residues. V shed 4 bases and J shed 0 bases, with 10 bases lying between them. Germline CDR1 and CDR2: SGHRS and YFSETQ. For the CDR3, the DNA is TGCGCCAGCAGCCTCCACCGGATGAACACTGAAGCTTTCTTT. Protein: CASSLHRMNTEAFF. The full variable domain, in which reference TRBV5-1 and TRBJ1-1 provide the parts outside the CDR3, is KAGVTQTPRYLIKTRGQQVTLSCSPISGHRSVSWYQQTPGQGLQFLFEYFSETQRNKGNFPGRFSGRQFSNSRSEMNVSTLELGDSALYLCASSLHRMNTEAFFGQGTRLTVV.